Sequencing of this T cell receptor (beta chain) was carried out in a study of regulatory T cells in long-lasting Graves disease. Study information: Persistence in Graves' disease required over 5 years of antithyroid drugs plus positive TSH receptor antibodies.

Regarding the study as a whole: Persistent patients shared 2,500 to 3,000 public clonotypes among themselves. Newly diagnosed patients shared fewer, at about a thousand.

On this clonotype: Antigen specificity is unknown.

CDR1 is MNHEY, CDR2 SMNVEV, per germline (reference sequence). The CDR3 consists of 16 residues. Between the trimmed V and J ends, which lost 2 bases and 0 bases, there was a span of 11 bases. Arm-PCR with iRepertoire HTBI primers amplified the CDR3 regions for these TCR beta libraries. MiXCR was run by TCRdb on the multiplex PCR reads, yielding one entry per CDR3 protein. The data contain around 450,000 distinct CDR3 sequences, roughly 21% of them singletons. Described time point: persistent/refractory GD, antithyroid drugs over 5 years with positive TRAb. Following extraction of RNA from PBMCs, that RNA was used to make the TCR library.

This clonotype was obtained from a female donor with Graves disease. The gene calls are TRBV27 and TRBJ1-3, with D uncertain. This specimen consisted of peripheral blood mononuclear cells (PBMCs), obtained when the disease was refractory, from a patient treated with antithyroid drugs. The CDR3 loop reads CASSLQGPSSGNTIYF. The CDR3 DNA reads TGTGCCAGCAGTTTACAAGGTCCAAGCTCTGGAAACACCATATATTTT.